Below, 20 T cell receptor beta chains from the same sample are listed, as sequenced in a study of Graves' ophthalmopathy and Graves' hyperthyroidism. Amplified TCR beta CDR3 regions were obtained using RNA transcripts as template. First-round RT-PCR used HTBI primers; second-round multiplex PCR followed. Each CDR3 protein gets one entry after TCRdb re-called the multiplex PCR reads with MiXCR. The sample comprises hundreds of thousands of distinct CDR3 sequences, 21% of which are singletons, and 2.5% to 3.5% rests with the top ten. Material: peripheral blood. The receptors derive from a woman younger than 35 with stable Graves' hyperthyroidism.

The chain recombines TRBV12-3 or TRBV12-4 with TRBJ2-5; TRBD2 agrees at 8 bases. The CDR3 contains 15 residues. V lost 2 bases, J lost 2 bases, and 4 bases stayed unmatched. CDR3 nucleotide sequence: TGTGCCAGCAGTTTATTTTCGGGGGGGCAAGAGACCCAGTACTTC. The encoded protein is CASSLFSGGQETQYF.

Many counts were recorded for this clonotype. V and J are TRBV27 and TRBJ1-6, with D unclear. The CDR3 has 17 residues. CDR1 is MNHEY, CDR2 SMNVEV, per germline (reference sequence). V gave up 2 bases and J gave up 3 bases, with 14 bases separating them. The CDR3 region is CASSLRSRGDYNSPLHF. CDR3 in DNA: TGTGCCAGCAGTTTAAGATCTCGGGGTGACTATAATTCACCCCTCCACTTT.

This clonotype was counted a single time. The V and J genes are TRBV19 and TRBJ1-1, with D possibly TRBD1 on 6 matching bases. Germline CDR1 is LNHDA and CDR2 is SQIVND (reference sequence). The V and J ends lost 2 bases and 1 base respectively, with 14 bases between them. The CDR3 extends over 16 amino acids. This CDR3 reads CASSIIPGTQNTEAFF. CDR3 DNA: TGTGCCAGTAGTATAATACCCGGGACACAGAACACTGAAGCTTTCTTT.

At least ten counts were recorded for this clonotype. Here the CDR3 reads CASTEGYTEAFF. The CDR3 nucleotides are TGTGCCAGCACAGAGGGCTACACTGAAGCTTTCTTT. The chain couples TRBV6-1 to TRBJ1-1, with D hard to call. V was pared by 7 bases and J by 3 bases, with 9 bases between. CDR1 is MNHNS and CDR2 is SASEGT in the germline V gene. The CDR3 runs to 12 residues.

This clonotype was counted at least ten times. The chain combines TRBV13 with TRBJ2-5; unclear D gene. Trimming cost V 0 bases and J 1 base, with 9 bases left between them. The CDR3 loop spans 15 amino acids. The germline V gene encodes CDR1 PRHDT and CDR2 FYEKMQ (reference sequence). The CDR3 spells CASSLGEHPQETQYF. DNA for the CDR3: TGTGCCAGCAGCTTAGGAGAACACCCCCAAGAGACCCAGTACTTC.

This clonotype appeared many times. The CDR3, as DNA: TGTGCCAGTAGTAACCTTGGAGATTCGGAGACCCAGTACTTC. Its translation: CASSNLGDSETQYF. V gene TRBV19 combines with J gene TRBJ2-5; D is undetermined. CDR1 LNHDA and CDR2 SQIVND come from the germline V gene (reference sequence). This CDR3 is built from 14 residues. Trimming removed 4 bases at V and 5 bases at J, with 14 bases between.

This clonotype has ten or more counts. The chain employs TRBV9 and TRBJ2-7; 7 positions match TRBD1. This CDR3 has 16 amino acids. The ends lost 0 bases at V and 7 bases at J; junction bases unmatched: 13. The germline V gene has CDR1 SGDLS and CDR2 YYNGEE. For the CDR3, the DNA is TGTGCCAGCAGCGTAGGGCATTCAACAGGGGTGGGGGAGCAGTACTTC. Amino acid sequence: CASSVGHSTGVGEQYF.

This clonotype was observed many times. The rearrangement links TRBV30 to TRBJ1-5; 7 bases align to TRBD1. Germline V gene sequence: CDR1 GTSNPN, CDR2 SVGIG (reference sequence). This CDR3 region has 17 residues. The V and J ends lost 0 bases and 0 bases, in that order; junction bases with no gene match: 8. The CDR3 DNA is TGTGCCTGGAGTGTACCGCAGGGGGATTTTAGCAATCAGCCCCAGCATTTT. This codes for CAWSVPQGDFSNQPQHF.

The chain has TRBV11-2 and TRBJ2-1; 9 nucleotides match TRBD2. The CDR3 consists of 14 residues. Per the germline V gene, CDR1 is SGHAT and CDR2 is FQNNGV. V was pared by 5 bases and J by 9 bases, with 8 bases of the junction left unmatched. The CDR3 coding sequence is TGTGCCAGCAGCCCTTGGGGACTAGCTGGTGAGCAGTTCTTC. As protein: CASSPWGLAGEQFF.

This clonotype was seen repeatedly, ten times or more. This rearrangement joins TRBV28 to TRBJ1-1, with D possibly TRBD1 on 5 matching bases. The germline V gene has CDR1 MDHEN and CDR2 SYDVKM. V was trimmed by 11 bases and J by 4 bases, leaving 14 bases between them. The CDR3 sequence is 12 residues long. CDR3: CALAGRGTEAFF. The DNA of the CDR3 is TGTGCCCTCGCGGGGAGGGGCACTGAAGCTTTCTTT.

Concerning this clonotype: One end of the junction varies from germline; a read error may be responsible. The chain combines TRBV29-1 with TRBJ1-1, with a possible D match to TRBD1 (6 bases). Germline CDR1 and CDR2: SQVTM and ANQGSEA. This CDR3 region has 12 residues. The CDR3 sequence: CSVEKGGPEACF. CDR3 nucleotides: TGCAGCGTTGAAAAGGGGGGGCCTGAAGCTTGCTTT.

The chain is built from TRBV4-3 and TRBJ2-7; D is possibly TRBD1 or TRBD2 (7 bases each). The length of the CDR3 is 16 residues. The V gene's germline CDR1 is LGHNA and CDR2 YSLEER. V was pared by 2 bases and J by 4 bases, with 18 bases between. The CDR3 DNA follows: TGCGCCAGCAGCCAACGGGGGGCAGGGGGTGGGTACGAGCAGTACTTC. Its protein product is CASSQRGAGGGYEQYF.

The chain uses TRBV7-8 and TRBJ2-5, with 12 bases aligning to TRBD2. The CDR3 totals 15 residues. Per germline, CDR1 SGHVS and CDR2 FQNEAQ. With 5 bases clipped from V and 7 bases from J, the junction kept 8 bases outside the gene matches. CDR3 protein: CASSKAGLAGGTQYF. CDR3 DNA: TGTGCCAGCAGCAAAGCGGGACTAGCGGGTGGGACCCAGTACTTC.

This clonotype was observed at least ten times. V and J are TRBV11-2 and TRBJ2-2; 10 bases are a match to TRBD2. This CDR3 is built from 17 residues. V lost 5 bases and J lost 0; bases outside the gene matches: 6. Germline V gene sequence: CDR1 SGHAT, CDR2 FQNNGV. CDR3 in amino acids: CASSPQGLAANTGELFF. DNA for the CDR3: TGTGCCAGCAGCCCGCAAGGACTAGCGGCGAACACCGGGGAGCTGTTTTTT.

This clonotype showed up many times. The rearrangement links TRBV11-2 to TRBJ2-5; 9 bases fit TRBD2. V was pared by 5 bases and J by 4 bases, with 14 bases of the junction left unmatched. CDR3 size: 17 residues. The germline gives CDR1 SGHAT, CDR2 FQNNGV. In DNA form, the CDR3 reads TGTGCCAGCAGCCCAGGAGGCGCGGGTAGCGGGGGAGAGACCCAGTACTTC. Its protein is CASSPGGAGSGGETQYF.

This clonotype was observed a handful of times. The chain combines TRBV11-1 with TRBJ2-2; the match to TRBD2 covers 9 bases. CDR1 and CDR2 (germline): SGHAT, FQDESV (reference sequence). V lost 3 bases and J lost 0; bases outside the gene matches: 2. The CDR3 runs 16 residues. The CDR3: CASSLLAGPNTGELFF. The CDR3 region has the DNA TGTGCCAGCAGCTTGCTAGCGGGGCCGAACACCGGGGAGCTGTTTTTT.

This clonotype was seen at least ten times. The rearrangement links TRBV20-1 to TRBJ2-5; 8 nucleotides line up with TRBD2. Losses at the gene ends were 4 bases for V and 0 bases for J; bases not matched to a gene: 10. The germline CDR1 and CDR2 sequences are DFQATT and SNEGSKA (reference sequence). The CDR3 covers 16 residues. CDR3 nucleotide sequence: TGCAGTGCTAACGGGGGGGGACTACCCTACCAAGAGACCCAGTACTTC. Protein sequence: CSANGGGLPYQETQYF.

The rearrangement links TRBV11-2 to TRBJ2-7, with TRBD2 matching over 12 bases. Germline CDR1 is SGHAT and CDR2 is FQNNGV. J lost 4 bases, V lost 5 bases, and 6 bases had no gene match. This CDR3 comprises 15 residues. The CDR3 nucleotides read TGTGCCAGCAGCCCCACTAGCGGGGGGATTTACGAGCAGTACTTC. It yields the protein CASSPTSGGIYEQYF. The variable domain in full, completed from reference TRBV11-2 and TRBJ2-7, reads EAGVAQSPRYKIIEKRQSVAFWCNPISGHATLYWYQQILGQGPKLLIQFQNNGVVDDSQLPKDRFSAERLKGVDSTLKIQPAKLEDSAVYLCASSPTSGGIYEQYFGPGTRLTVT.

The V gene is TRBV12-3 or TRBV12-4, the J gene TRBJ1-5, with TRBD1 identical over 7 bases. With 5 bases clipped from V and 5 bases from J, the junction kept 18 bases outside the gene matches. The CDR3 extends over 18 amino acids. The CDR3 loop is CASSLPHRGQGFDQPQHF. The CDR3 nucleotides are TGTGCCAGCAGTCTTCCCCATAGGGGGCAGGGGTTCGATCAGCCCCAGCATTTT.

This clonotype occurred many times. This rearrangement joins TRBV20-1 to TRBJ1-2, with 10 nucleotides matching TRBD1. This CDR3 has 16 residues. The V gene end was trimmed by 1 base and the J gene end by 7 bases; junction bases not matched to a gene: 12. Germline V gene data show CDR1 as DFQATT and CDR2 as SNEGSKA (reference sequence). This CDR3 is CSARVRDRGRVGGYTF. CDR3 DNA sequence: TGCAGTGCTAGAGTCCGAGACAGGGGGCGCGTTGGTGGCTACACCTTC.